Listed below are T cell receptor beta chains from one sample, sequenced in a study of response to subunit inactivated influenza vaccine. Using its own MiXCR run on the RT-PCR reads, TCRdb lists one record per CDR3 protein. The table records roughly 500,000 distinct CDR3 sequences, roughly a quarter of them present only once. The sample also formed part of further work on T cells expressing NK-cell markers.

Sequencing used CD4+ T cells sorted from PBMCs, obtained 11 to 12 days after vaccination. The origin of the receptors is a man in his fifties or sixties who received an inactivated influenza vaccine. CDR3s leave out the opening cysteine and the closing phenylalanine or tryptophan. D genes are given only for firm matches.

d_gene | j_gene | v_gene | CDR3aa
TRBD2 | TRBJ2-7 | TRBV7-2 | ASSWRLAGGPSYEQY
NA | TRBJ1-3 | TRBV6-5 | ASSTTGYGNTIY
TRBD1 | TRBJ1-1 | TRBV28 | ASSSRDRGFLAF
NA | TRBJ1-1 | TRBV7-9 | ASSLVAGATEAF
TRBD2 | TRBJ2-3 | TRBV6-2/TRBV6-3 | ASSLAGGITDTQY
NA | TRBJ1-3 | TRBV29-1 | SVVRGNTIY
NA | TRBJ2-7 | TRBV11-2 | ASSPLRTLSSYEQY
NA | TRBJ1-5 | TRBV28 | ASARRFRVGNQPQH
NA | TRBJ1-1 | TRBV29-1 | SVDVQNTEAF
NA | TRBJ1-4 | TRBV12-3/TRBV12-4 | ASSPPGSFGLEKKLF
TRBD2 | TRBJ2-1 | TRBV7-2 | ASREVAYNEQF
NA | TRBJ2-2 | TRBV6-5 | ASSSRFLDGELF
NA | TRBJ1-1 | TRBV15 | ATSRDILDTEAF
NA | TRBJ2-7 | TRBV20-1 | SAQALQGYEQY
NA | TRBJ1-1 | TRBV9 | ASSGPGGEAF
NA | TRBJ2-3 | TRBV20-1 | SAWRGPSTDTQY
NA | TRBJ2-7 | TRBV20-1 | SAPRVGASNEQY
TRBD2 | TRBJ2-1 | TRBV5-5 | ASSLEAGGFSYNEQF
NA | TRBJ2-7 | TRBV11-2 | ASSFSHRERYEQY
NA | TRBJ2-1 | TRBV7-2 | ASSLVEGPNEQF
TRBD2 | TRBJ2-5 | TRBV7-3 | ASSSHSGRAVETQY
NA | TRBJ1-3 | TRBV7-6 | ASSLLEGSGNTIY
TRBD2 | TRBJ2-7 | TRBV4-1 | ASSQEKRGYEQY
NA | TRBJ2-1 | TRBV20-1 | SASQTVNEQF
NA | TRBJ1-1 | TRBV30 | AWQHQGFSAFAEAF
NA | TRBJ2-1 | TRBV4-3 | ASSQAYRTHYNEQF
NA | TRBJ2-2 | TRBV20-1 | SARRGGGGTGELF
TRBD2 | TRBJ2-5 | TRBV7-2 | ASSPRTSGGIETQY
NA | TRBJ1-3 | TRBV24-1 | ATHNRETGNTIY
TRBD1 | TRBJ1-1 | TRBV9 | ASSVAPQGAGAEAF
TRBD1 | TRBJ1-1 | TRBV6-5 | ASSYFRGRAVAEAF
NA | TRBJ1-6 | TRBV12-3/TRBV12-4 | ASSGQPYPLH
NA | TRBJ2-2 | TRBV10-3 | AISQGANTGELF
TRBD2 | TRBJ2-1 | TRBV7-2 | ASSRLAGGYNEQF
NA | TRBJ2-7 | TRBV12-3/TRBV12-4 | ASRNDNRDSYEQY
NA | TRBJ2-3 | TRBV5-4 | ASSSMKATRDTQY
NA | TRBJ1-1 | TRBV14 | ASSGAGNTEAF
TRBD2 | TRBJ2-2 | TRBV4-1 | ASSRAREGGELF
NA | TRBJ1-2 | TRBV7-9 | ASSLALLTAKGGYT
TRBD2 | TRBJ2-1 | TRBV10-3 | AISAGTSGRAVEQF
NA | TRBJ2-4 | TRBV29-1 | SVTSKNIQY
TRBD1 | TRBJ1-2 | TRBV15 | ATSRDRSTGEGGYT